This T cell receptor beta chain was sequenced for a study of blood T cell repertoires in COVID-19. Looking at the study overall: There were acute and convalescent COVID-19 samples, and they came from the United States, Italy and Spain. In each case, the material was cDNA or gDNA derived from T cells, B-cell-depleted T cells, or PBMCs.

Sequencing used immunoSEQ multiplex PCR; TCRdb keeps in-frame clones, though not all of them. The data show fewer than 200,000 clones, around four fifths seen once. The CDR3 has 16 amino acids. CDR1 and CDR2 (germline): SEHNR, FQNEAQ (reference sequence). Trimming removed 1 base at V and 2 bases at J, with 13 bases between. This receptor was obtained from an older woman who had recovered from COVID-19. The chain couples TRBV7-9 to TRBJ2-3; D might be TRBD1 (5 bases). Sequenced sample: peripheral blood. The CDR3, as DNA: TGTGCCAGCAGCTTAGGACAGAATTCGGTCACAGATACGCAGTATTTT. This sequence encodes CASSLGQNSVTDTQYF.